The 30 T cell receptor beta chains below all came from one sample that was sequenced in a study of vaccination and CD4 T cells after COVID-19. The assay that was used to sequence DNA from cultured CD4+ T cells was the Oncomine TCR Beta short-read assay. TCRdb reprocessed the PCR reads with MiXCR, giving one entry per CDR3 protein. The top ten hold 8% to 10% of the sample, which has some 18,000 distinct CDR3 sequences, 45% to 60% seen once. What these receptors recognize is not known. Documented treatment: roughly ten-day PBMC culture with coronavirus spike peptide pools or control peptides (ViraFEST assay). The sequencing used CD4+ T cells from blood, cultured in vitro, collected after SARS-CoV-2 vaccination. Receptor source: a human donor who had recovered from COVID-19.

V usage is TRBV21-1 and J usage is TRBJ1-5; the table's TRBD1 call for D was not verified on the DNA. TRBV21-1 is tagged as a pseudogene. CDR3 length: 16 residues. CDR3 residues: CASSKGGTGGNQPQHF. The CDR3 region has the DNA TGTGCCAGCAGCAAAGGAGGGACAGGGGGGAATCAGCCCCAGCATTTT.

This clonotype has a single count. This CDR3 is CASRDMVSGYTF. In DNA, the CDR3 is TGTGCCAGCAGGGATATGGTGTCTGGCTACACCTTC. J is TRBJ1-2 and V is TRBV28; D is undetermined. From germline, CDR1 is MDHEN and CDR2 SYDVKM. Deletions cut 6 bases from V and 7 bases from J, with 12 bases between. The CDR3 spans 12 residues.

In its sample, this clonotype was seen a few times. The chain couples TRBV15 to TRBJ2-1; no clear D. The CDR3 totals 13 residues. The germline gives CDR1 LNHNV, CDR2 YYDKDF (reference sequence). Trimming took 4 bases from V and 4 from J, leaving 8 bases between them. The CDR3 loop reads CATSKPTYNEQFF. CDR3 bases: TGTGCCACCAGCAAACCTACATACAATGAGCAGTTCTTC.

The chain is built from TRBV10-3 and TRBJ1-1, with D possibly matching TRBD1 (5 bases). Trimming removed 5 bases from V and 5 bases from J, with 15 bases in between. This CDR3 contains 14 residues. CDR1 is ENHRY and CDR2 is SYGVKD in the germline V gene. The CDR3 protein is CAISNVGVGTEAFF. The DNA for the CDR3 is TGTGCCATCAGTAATGTGGGGGTAGGAACTGAAGCTTTCTTT.

The V gene is TRBV6-1, the J gene TRBJ2-1, with 7 bases aligning to TRBD1. Trimming took 6 bases from V and 0 from J; bases not matched to a gene: 8. The CDR3 length is 16 residues. Germline-derived CDR1 and CDR2 are MNHNS and SASEGT. CDR3 region: CASSPSRGSSYNEQFF. For the CDR3, the DNA is TGTGCCAGCAGCCCCTCCAGGGGGAGCTCCTACAATGAGCAGTTCTTC.

This chain connects TRBV10-3 to TRBJ2-5; TRBD2 matches 7 bases. The CDR3 is made up of 13 amino acids. J lost 5 bases, V lost 6 bases, and 6 bases had no gene match. Germline values: CDR1 ENHRY, CDR2 SYGVKD. CDR3 sequence reads: CAIRGGGQETQYF. The CDR3, as DNA: TGTGCCATCAGGGGGGGGGGTCAGGAGACCCAGTACTTC.

The chain links TRBV12-3 or TRBV12-4 to TRBJ1-5; D gene unclear. V lost 5 bases and J 7 bases, leaving 21 bases between the germline ends. CDR3 size: 16 residues. CDR3 amino acids: CASSPTPSGVGQPQHF. The CDR3 DNA is TGTGCCAGCAGTCCTACCCCCAGCGGGGTCGGGCAGCCCCAGCATTTT.

V and J are TRBV28 and TRBJ1-6, with D tentatively TRBD1 (6 bases). The V end was cut by 5 bases, the J end by 9 bases, with 17 bases between. The CDR3 length is 15 residues. CDR1 and CDR2 (germline): MDHEN, SYDVKM. The CDR3 DNA reads TGTGCCAGCAGTCTGGGGGCGCGGGGAGTTTCACCCCTCCACTTT. Its translation is CASSLGARGVSPLHF.

The chain combines TRBV5-1 with TRBJ2-4, with 11 bases aligning to TRBD2. Trimming at V came to 5 bases and at J to 6 bases, leaving 13 bases not matched to a gene. The germline V gene has CDR1 SGHRS and CDR2 YFSETQ. This CDR3 is built from 17 residues. The CDR3 here is CASSFGTSGPPGNIQYF. The CDR3 region has the DNA TGCGCCAGCAGTTTCGGGACTAGCGGACCCCCAGGAAACATTCAGTACTTC.

V gene TRBV20-1 combines with J gene TRBJ1-1; no firm D call. The CDR3 is 12 amino acids. The V and J ends lost 5 bases and 1 base respectively, with 8 bases between them. Germline V CDR1 and CDR2: DFQATT, SNEGSKA (reference sequence). The CDR3 loop reads CSAEGQNTEAFF. The DNA of the CDR3 is TGCAGTGCTGAGGGCCAGAACACTGAAGCTTTCTTT.

The rearrangement uses TRBV24-1 and TRBJ1-2; D is ambiguous. The CDR3 sequence is 13 residues long. Trimming removed 2 bases from V and 6 bases from J, with 9 bases in between. Germline values: CDR1 KGHDR, CDR2 SFDVKD. CDR3 nucleotide sequence: TGTGCCACCAGTGATTCCCCAGAAAATGGCTACACCTTC. It encodes CATSDSPENGYTF.

The chain carries TRBV18 and TRBJ2-3; 9 nucleotides agree with TRBD1. CDR1 KGHSH and CDR2 LQKENI come from the germline V gene. The CDR3 totals 15 residues. V was pared by 8 bases and J by 2 bases, with 8 bases of the junction left unmatched. DNA for the CDR3: TGTGCCAGCCGCGGGACAGGGATAAACACAGATACGCAGTATTTT. Residues: CASRGTGINTDTQYF.

This clonotype has a handful of counts. The chain uses TRBV19 and TRBJ1-2, with D maybe TRBD1 (5 bases). Germline lookup yields CDR1 LNHDA and CDR2 SQIVND (reference sequence). This CDR3 is 14 amino acids long. With 4 bases removed from V and 6 bases from J, the gap between germline ends came to 15 bases. The CDR3 DNA sequence: TGTGCCAGTAGTACCCTCGGGGGGTTACATGGCTACACCTTC. This codes for CASSTLGGLHGYTF.

The V call is TRBV11-3, the J call TRBJ2-2; D is possibly TRBD2 (5 bases). Trimming pared 1 base from V and 6 bases from J, leaving 9 bases between. There are 14 residues in the CDR3. Germline CDR1 and CDR2: SGHNT and YENEEA. Here the CDR3 DNA reads TGTGCCAGCAGCTTAGGGGGAGAATCCGGGGAGCTGTTTTTT. It yields the protein CASSLGGESGELFF.

The rearrangement uses TRBV4-1 and TRBJ1-2; 8 bases are shared with TRBD1. Germline lookup yields CDR1 MGHRA and CDR2 YSYEKL. The CDR3 runs to 15 residues. Germline trimming cut 4 bases from V and 4 bases from J; bases unmatched to any gene: 8. CDR3 protein: CASSRPGQDFYGYTF. Here the CDR3 DNA reads TGCGCCAGCAGCCGCCCGGGACAGGACTTCTATGGCTACACCTTC.

The CDR3 loop reads CASSRGLAGTSYEQYF. CDR3 sequence (DNA): TGTGCCAGCAGCCGGGGACTAGCGGGTACCTCCTACGAGCAGTACTTC. The chain recombines TRBV5-4 with TRBJ2-7; 12 nucleotides match TRBD2. The length of the CDR3 is 16 residues. J lost 0 bases, V lost 4 bases, and 5 bases had no gene match. Germline loops: CDR1 SGHNT, CDR2 YYREEE (reference sequence).

This clonotype occurred a few times. The J gene is TRBJ2-5, the V gene TRBV7-2, with TRBD1 as a possible D gene (7 bases). Germline CDR1 reads SGHTA; CDR2 reads FQGNSA. The CDR3 has 16 residues. Trimming took 2 bases from V and 1 from J, leaving 14 bases between them. The CDR3 reads CASSLWRGQFQETQYF. DNA for the CDR3: TGTGCCAGCAGCTTATGGAGGGGACAGTTCCAAGAGACCCAGTACTTC.

The table lists this clonotype with a few counts. The chain couples TRBV7-9 to TRBJ1-5; D may be TRBD1 (5 bases). Germline lookup yields CDR1 SEHNR and CDR2 FQNEAQ (reference sequence). The V gene lost 1 base and the J gene lost 2 bases, with 15 bases spanning the gap. The CDR3 covers 17 residues. The CDR3 reads CASSLGGWGGGNQPQHF. CDR3 in DNA: TGTGCCAGCAGCTTAGGGGGCTGGGGGGGTGGCAATCAGCCCCAGCATTTT.

The chain combines TRBV20-1 with TRBJ1-5; D is unclear. Trimming pared 0 bases from V and 6 bases from J, leaving 6 bases between. The CDR3 sequence is 12 residues long. Per the germline V gene, CDR1 is DFQATT and CDR2 is SNEGSKA (reference sequence). In nucleotides, the CDR3 is TGCAGTGCTAGAGACCCGCCTCAGCCCCAGCATTTT. Translation: CSARDPPQPQHF.

This clonotype has just a few counts. This chain links TRBV15 with TRBJ1-5, with TRBD1 identical over 9 bases. V shed 3 bases, J shed 3 bases, and the junction held 3 bases outside the gene matches. The CDR3 loop spans 15 amino acids. CDR1 and CDR2 (germline): LNHNV, YYDKDF (reference sequence). The CDR3 DNA sequence: TGTGCCACCAGCAGGGGACAGGGTAACAATCAGCCCCAGCATTTT. Residues: CATSRGQGNNQPQHF.

The V and J genes are TRBV5-1 and TRBJ2-5; no definite D call. The CDR3 loop spans 14 amino acids. V lost 0 bases to trimming and J lost 1 base, with 7 bases between them. Per germline, CDR1 SGHRS and CDR2 YFSETQ. In DNA, the CDR3 is TGCGCCAGCAGCTTGGATCTGACCCAAGAGACCCAGTACTTC. Amino acids: CASSLDLTQETQYF. Filled out from reference TRBV5-1 and TRBJ2-5, the complete variable domain reads KAGVTQTPRYLIKTRGQQVTLSCSPISGHRSVSWYQQTPGQGLQFLFEYFSETQRNKGNFPGRFSGRQFSNSRSEMNVSTLELGDSALYLCASSLDLTQETQYFGPGTRLLVL.

The chain is built from TRBV5-1 and TRBJ2-5; possibly TRBD1 for D (6 bases). The CDR3 runs to 16 residues. V was shortened by 1 base and J by 4 bases, with 17 bases between the two germline ends. Germline lookup yields CDR1 SGHRS and CDR2 YFSETQ. The CDR3 nucleotides read TGCGCCAGCAGCTTGTCCCCAGCAGGGGTGGGAGAGACCCAGTACTTC. Amino acids: CASSLSPAGVGETQYF.

The V gene is TRBV4-1, the J gene TRBJ1-3; D perhaps matches TRBD1 (6 bases). Germline CDR1 is MGHRA and CDR2 is YSYEKL. This CDR3 comprises 16 residues. V was pared by 4 bases and J by 4 bases, with 17 bases between. In DNA form, the CDR3 reads TGCGCCAGCAGCCTTAATACAGGGTTGGCGGGAAACACCATATATTTT. Translated, it gives CASSLNTGLAGNTIYF.

V gene TRBV30 combines with J gene TRBJ1-2; maybe TRBD1 (6 bases). Germline lookup yields CDR1 GTSNPN and CDR2 SVGIG (reference sequence). The CDR3 length is 13 residues. Trimming took off 2 bases at V and 4 bases at J, with 11 bases between the two ends. The CDR3 spells CAWSSQGGYGYTF. The CDR3 nucleotides read TGTGCCTGGAGTTCACAGGGAGGCTATGGCTACACCTTC.

This chain connects TRBV2 to TRBJ1-6; 10 bases match TRBD1. The trim removed 6 bases at V and 7 bases at J, leaving 9 bases unmatched. CDR1 SNHLY and CDR2 FYNNEI come from the germline V gene. This CDR3 region has 16 residues. CDR3: CASRLRQGAENSPLHF. The CDR3 DNA is TGTGCCAGCAGATTGAGACAGGGGGCGGAAAATTCACCCCTCCACTTT.

CDR3 amino acids: CASSELKGASSPLHF. The CDR3 bases are TGTGCCAGCAGTGAACTTAAGGGGGCGAGTTCACCCCTCCACTTT. The chain couples TRBV6-1 to TRBJ1-6, with 7 bases fitting TRBD1. The CDR3 is made up of 15 amino acids. Germline CDR1 and CDR2: MNHNS and SASEGT. Unmatched junction bases numbered 7, after V lost 2 bases and J lost 9 bases.

The chain uses TRBV24-1 and TRBJ2-1; 8 bases are shared with TRBD2. Germline loops: CDR1 KGHDR, CDR2 SFDVKD. The CDR3 sequence is 16 residues long. With 5 bases clipped from V and 3 bases from J, the junction kept 8 bases outside the gene matches. In DNA, the CDR3 is TGTGCCACCAGTGTATTGGGAGCGGGAGACTACAATGAGCAGTTCTTC. This sequence encodes CATSVLGAGDYNEQFF.

This clonotype showed up just a few times. The chain employs TRBV7-8 and TRBJ1-2, with a tentative D call TRBD1 (5 bases). The CDR3 length is 13 residues. Germline V lookup: CDR1 SGHVS, CDR2 FQNEAQ. Trimming stripped 6 bases from V and 8 bases from J, with 16 bases between. Here the CDR3 DNA reads TGTGCCAGCAGACCCCCAGGGACGGGGGGCTACACCTTC. This encodes CASRPPGTGGYTF. Full variable domain (outside the CDR3, taken from reference TRBV7-8 and TRBJ1-2): GAGVSQSPRYKVAKRGQDVALRCDPISGHVSLFWYQQALGQGPEFLTYFQNEAQLDKSGLPSDRFFAERPEGSVSTLKIQRTQQEDSAVYLCASRPPGTGGYTFGSGTRLTVV.

This clonotype was picked up one time. The chain carries TRBV7-2 and TRBJ2-3, with TRBD2 identical over 9 bases. CDR3 length: 16 amino acids. V was pared by 4 bases and J by 3 bases, with 8 bases of the junction left unmatched. The germline V gene encodes CDR1 SGHTA and CDR2 FQGNSA. Written as DNA, the CDR3 is TGTGCCAGCAGCTATTTAGCGGGAGTACGGACAGATACGCAGTATTTT. This gives the protein CASSYLAGVRTDTQYF.

The chain employs TRBV20-1 and TRBJ2-1, with D possibly being TRBD1 or TRBD2 (6 bases each). The CDR3 runs to 14 residues. The V and J ends lost 8 bases and 4 bases respectively, with 18 bases between them. Germline loops: CDR1 DFQATT, CDR2 SNEGSKA (reference sequence). The CDR3 nucleotides are TGCAGTACCTACGGGGCGGGACAATACAATGAGCAGTTCTTC. The encoded protein is CSTYGAGQYNEQFF.